Listed here are 18 T cell receptor beta chains from one sample, sequenced in a study of T cell changes during pregnancy in multiple sclerosis. Using immunoSEQ multiplex PCR, the repertoire was profiled, and TCRdb retains in-frame clones only, with some absent. The sample records about 75,000 clones, 70% to 90% being singletons. The material was peripheral blood, obtained in the first trimester of pregnancy. The source is a female donor in good health, enrolled as a control in a pregnancy study.

This clone came up a few times. V gene TRBV30 combines with J gene TRBJ1-1; 9 bases align to TRBD1. The CDR3 consists of 14 residues. Germline V gene data show CDR1 as GTSNPN and CDR2 as SVGIG (reference sequence). The junction had 6 bases not matched to a gene; V was cut back by 4 bases and J by 3 bases. Here the CDR3 reads CAWTWGTGYTEAFF. In DNA form, the CDR3 reads TGTGCCTGGACCTGGGGGACAGGGTACACTGAAGCTTTCTTT. Full variable domain (outside the CDR3, taken from reference TRBV30 and TRBJ1-1): SQTIHQWPATLVQPVGSPLSLECTVEGTSNPNLYWYRQAAGRGLQLLFYSVGIGQISSEVPQNLSASRPQDRQFILSSKKLLLSDSGFYLCAWTWGTGYTEAFFGQGTRLTVV.

J is TRBJ2-7 and V is TRBV6-5; TRBD2 aligns across 10 bases. From germline, CDR1 is MNHEY and CDR2 SVGAGI. Unmatched junction bases numbered 5, after V lost 5 bases and J lost 1 base. CDR3 length: 15 residues. DNA of the CDR3: TGTGCCAGCAGTAAACTAGCGGGAACGTCCTACGAGCAGTACTTC. Translation gives CASSKLAGTSYEQYF.

The chain has TRBV5-6 and TRBJ2-5; no firm D call. The CDR3 extends over 12 amino acids. V gave up 2 bases and J gave up 4 bases, with 6 bases separating them. Germline CDR1 is SGHDT and CDR2 is YYEEEE. The CDR3 DNA reads as TGTGCCAGCAGCTTCTCAGGAGAGACCCAGTACTTC. Translation: CASSFSGETQYF.

This chain joins TRBV2 and TRBJ2-7; D is unresolved. The CDR3 contains 14 residues. CDR1 is SNHLY, CDR2 FYNNEI, per germline. Deletions cut 3 bases from V and 2 bases from J, with 11 bases between. The CDR3 here is CASSDWPYTYEQYF. The CDR3 region has the DNA TGTGCCAGCAGTGACTGGCCGTACACCTACGAGCAGTACTTC.

The chain recombines TRBV4-1 with TRBJ1-2; D might be TRBD1 (6 bases). Per germline, CDR1 MGHRA and CDR2 YSYEKL. Trimming removed 3 bases from V and 8 bases from J, with 19 bases in between. CDR3 length equals 15 residues. The CDR3, as DNA: TGCGCCAGCAGCCATAGCGACAGGAGCGTAAGGGGCTACACCTTC. This encodes CASSHSDRSVRGYTF.

CDR3 nucleotides: TGTGCCAGCAGTGAAGAGGGGCGAGTGGCTCGGACTGAAGCTTTCTTT. It specifies CASSEEGRVARTEAFF. V is TRBV6-1 and J is TRBJ1-1; D is possibly TRBD1 (5 bases). Germline V lookup: CDR1 MNHNS, CDR2 SASEGT. The CDR3 is 16 amino acids. Between the trimmed V and J ends, which lost 1 base and 5 bases, there was a span of 17 bases.

The chain has TRBV25-1 and TRBJ1-1; no firm D call. Per the germline V gene, CDR1 is MGHDK and CDR2 is SYGVNS. Trimming stripped 2 bases from V and 1 base from J, with 5 bases between. CDR3 length: 13 amino acids. CDR3 amino acids: CASSENSNTEAFF. DNA of the CDR3: TGTGCCAGCAGTGAAAACTCGAACACTGAAGCTTTCTTT.

Worth noting for this clone: The same CDR3 can be traced to other DNA sequences in this sample. V and J are TRBV9 and TRBJ1-2; D is possibly TRBD1 (5 bases). Germline V gene lookup returns CDR1 SGDLS and CDR2 YYNGEE. Trimming took off 0 bases at V and 3 bases at J, with 9 bases between the two ends. The CDR3 sequence is 14 residues long. CDR3 residues: CASSVGGGDYGYTF. CDR3 coding DNA: TGTGCCAGCAGCGTAGGGGGGGGAGACTATGGCTACACCTTC.

This chain uses TRBV16 with TRBJ2-1; possible D gene TRBD1, 6 bases. The V end lost 0 bases, the J end lost 9 bases, and 9 bases lay between the germline ends. Germline V CDR1 and CDR2: KGHSY, FQNENV. The CDR3 runs to 13 residues. The chain's CDR3 is CASSQSGAGEQFF. The CDR3 DNA is TGTGCCAGCAGCCAATCGGGGGCCGGTGAGCAGTTCTTC.

The V and J genes are TRBV6-5 and TRBJ1-1, with TRBD1 as a possible D gene (5 bases). Per the germline V gene, CDR1 is MNHEY and CDR2 is SVGAGI. The V end was cut by 4 bases, the J end by 1 base, with 7 bases between. The CDR3 runs 13 residues. CDR3 bases: TGTGCCAGCAGTTCTGGGGCGAACACTGAAGCTTTCTTT. Its protein is CASSSGANTEAFF.

This clone was observed a handful of times. V is TRBV5-4 and J is TRBJ1-6, with 7 positions matching TRBD1. Trimming took 5 bases from V and 8 from J; bases not matched to a gene: 4. The germline CDR1 and CDR2 sequences are SGHNT and YYREEE (reference sequence). CDR3 length: 13 amino acids. The CDR3 spells CASRLDRDSPLHF. The CDR3 bases are TGTGCCAGCAGACTCGACAGGGATTCACCCCTCCACTTT.

CDR3 nucleotides: TGTGCCAGCAGGACCCGAGGGGGGGGTGAAAAACTGTTTTTT. It encodes CASRTRGGGEKLFF. The rearrangement joins TRBV2 to TRBJ1-4; D may be TRBD1 (6 bases). The germline V gene encodes CDR1 SNHLY and CDR2 FYNNEI. CDR3 length equals 14 residues. V lost 6 bases, J lost 7 bases, and 15 bases lay in between.

The rearrangement links TRBV27 to TRBJ1-4; D possibly corresponds to TRBD1 (6 bases). V gave up 2 bases and J gave up 5 bases, with 12 bases separating them. The CDR3 covers 15 residues. Germline lookup yields CDR1 MNHEY and CDR2 SMNVEV (reference sequence). As DNA, the CDR3 is TGTGCCAGCAGTTTAAGACAGGCCTGGAATGAAAAACTGTTTTTT. Translating gives CASSLRQAWNEKLFF.

The rearrangement links TRBV27 to TRBJ1-5, with TRBD1 identical over 7 bases. Trimming at V came to 5 bases and at J to 3 bases, leaving 4 bases not matched to a gene. The germline gives CDR1 MNHEY, CDR2 SMNVEV (reference sequence). The CDR3 is 14 amino acids. The CDR3 region is CASSRQGPNQPQHF. CDR3 coding DNA: TGTGCCAGCAGTCGACAGGGACCCAATCAGCCCCAGCATTTT.

The chain couples TRBV19 to TRBJ2-7; tentatively, D is TRBD1 (5 bases). CDR1 and CDR2 (germline): LNHDA, SQIVND (reference sequence). V gave up 5 bases and J gave up 5 bases, with 10 bases separating them. CDR3 length equals 12 residues. The DNA for the CDR3 is TGTGCCAGTAGTGGCAGGGTTAACGAGCAGTACTTC. Translating gives CASSGRVNEQYF.

This clone was detected only once. The J gene is TRBJ1-1, the V gene TRBV12-5, with TRBD1 identical over 8 bases. This CDR3 region has 12 residues. In germline, CDR1 is LGHNT, CDR2 FRNRAP. Trimming cost V 5 bases and J 4 bases; bases outside gene matches: 0. The DNA for the CDR3 is TGTGCTAGTGGTACAGGGGGCACTGAAGCTTTCTTT. This sequence encodes CASGTGGTEAFF.

The rearrangement joins TRBV7-2 to TRBJ2-5; 9 nucleotides align to TRBD2. With V trimmed by 8 bases and J by 2 bases, 6 bases remained unmatched. Germline assignment: CDR1 SGHTA and CDR2 FQGNSA. This CDR3 has 14 amino acids. Here the CDR3 DNA reads TGTGCCAGCGAACCGCGGGGGGGGCAAGAGACCCAGTACTTC. It encodes CASEPRGGQETQYF.

This chain joins TRBV7-6 and TRBJ2-1, with 9 bases lining up with TRBD1. The CDR3 length is 19 residues. Germline loops: CDR1 SGHVS, CDR2 FNYEAQ. V lost 2 bases to trimming and J lost 4 bases; unmatched junction nucleotides: 15. The CDR3 spells CASSLYSAVTGGLYNEQFF. In DNA, the CDR3 is TGTGCCAGCAGCTTATATTCCGCCGTGACAGGGGGTCTATACAATGAGCAGTTCTTC.